Given below is one T cell receptor beta chain in context. This entry belongs to a study of shared clonotypes between healthy human individuals. V dropped 0 bases and J dropped 0 bases, with 10 bases sitting between them. This CDR3 contains 15 residues. The V gene's germline CDR1 is SGHRS and CDR2 YFSETQ. CD4+ cells underwent separation, giving CD45RA+ naive and CD45RA-negative memory subsets. Some clones are missing from TCRdb's copy, which holds only in-frame ones; the method was immunoSEQ multiplex PCR. This table holds roughly 1 million clones, more than 60% found once. Material: memory CD4+ T cells sorted from blood. This sample's subset: CD45RA-negative fraction. The gene calls are TRBV5-1 and TRBJ2-7; D might be TRBD1 (6 bases). The origin of this receptor is a man between 18 and 35 years old in good health. CDR3 DNA: TGCGCCAGCAGCTTGGGAACAGGGCACTCCTACGAGCAGTACTTC. Encoded protein: CASSLGTGHSYEQYF.